What follows is one T cell receptor (beta chain) and its context. There are many counts of this clonotype. Its antigen is currently not known. Per-base quality was not reported, and no clone a single base away is much larger than it. Sequencing took place on an Illumina HiSeq 2500. TCR beta libraries were prepared by quantitative 5'-RACE with molecular barcodes. As for the authors' bioinformatics: To identify disease-linked TCR variants, a new computational method was used, one built on a probabilistic model of VDJ rearrangement. TCRdb passed the public sequencing reads through fastp at Q25 and MiXCR, retaining productive beta sequences. Each CDR3 protein appears once, grouped with its most common genes and DNA. The authors' filters were not applied to this entry. This sample gives approximately 220,000 distinct CDR3 sequences in total; approximately 20% of them show up just once. The ten largest clones represent under 45% of the sample.

Reading the germline V gene gives CDR1 MNHNS and CDR2 SASEGT. The CDR3 contains 14 residues, cysteine and phenylalanine counted. CDR3 DNA only is kept here, 42 bases in frame from base 1. The germline V end is reduced by 5 bases and the J end by 3 bases; junction bases left unmatched: 6. This record comes from a study of CD8 T cells in ankylosing spondylitis (dated by TCRdb to about 2017). Describing the broader study: The study set out to find disease-linked TCR variants by profiling T cell receptor beta repertoires in ankylosing spondylitis patients and healthy donors. The whole study cohort included 85 to 120 healthy donors and 20 to 25 ankylosing spondylitis patients. Peripheral blood samples were taken, and synovial fluid was additionally collected from ankylosing spondylitis patients. The study at large found these results: The disease-linked clones were reported as significantly enriched in matched synovial fluid samples from ankylosing spondylitis patients. Some motif variants had previously been reported in the synovial fluid and blood of reactive arthritis patients, which suggests shared mechanisms of disease initiation. The disease-linked clones showed a CD8+ phenotype and occurred at relatively low frequencies in peripheral blood. Blood from ankylosing spondylitis patients appeared to be characterized by a TCR beta motif composed of about eight highly homologous amino acid variants.

The chain joins TRBV6-1 to TRBJ2-7, and 8 bases in between align with TRBD1. The specimen sequenced was blood, either unsorted or a sorted T cell fraction (not recorded which). The sequence came from a male donor with ankylosing spondylitis. The sequenced DNA is TGTGCCAGCAGTCCAGGACAGGGACACTACGAGCAGTACTTC. Translated, this gives CASSPGQGHYEQYF.